Detailed here is one T cell receptor (beta chain). Its target is unknown. Using its own MiXCR run on the reads, TCRdb lists one record per CDR3 protein. The sample holds around 300,000 distinct CDR3 sequences; under 25% are singletons and the top ten take around 20%. This entry comes from a study of T cell repertoires in cytomegalovirus infection. The overall study: Public TCR beta signatures marked donors with CMV infection and the matching HLA. Broader study findings: Pooled public TCR beta family frequency picked out CMV carriers with the relevant HLA. The study found HLA-C-restricted CMV-specific TCR beta clonotypes dominating the ex vivo response.

Trimming removed 6 bases at V and 3 bases at J, with 8 bases between. Germline loops: CDR1 DFQATT, CDR2 SNEGSKA (reference sequence). This CDR3 is built from 11 residues. The rearrangement links TRBV20-1 to TRBJ2-5; tentative D call: TRBD1 (5 bases). The source of this sequence is a human donor in good health (CMV status not recorded). Some clones in this sample may be carry-over from other donors' samples. Source: cultured PBMCs, taken from culture after CMV antigen stimulation. The CDR3 here is CSAPGKETQYF. CDR3 bases: TGCAGTGCCCCAGGGAAAGAGACCCAGTACTTC.